This T cell receptor (beta chain) is from a study of blood T cell repertoires in COVID-19 (dated by TCRdb to 2020 to 2022). Study-wide context: Collaborator samples came from the United States, Italy and Spain and covered acute and convalescent phases of COVID-19. The material from the prospective study consisted of cDNA or gDNA derived from T cells, B-cell-depleted T cells, or PBMCs. Subjects who had been exposed to COVID-19, were actively infected with it, or had recovered from it provided the deeply sampled blood TCRbeta repertoires that made up the dataset. The repertoires were released in a freely available public database meant as a resource for research on the immune response to SARS-CoV-2. Samples were obtained from the ongoing ImmuneRACE study (first 160 participants) and from roughly 1,300 subjects provided by 6 global collaborators. Nearly every sample came with metadata listing a de-identified subject ID, COVID-19 status, age in years and sex. HLA class I and class II types, where available, came from metadata supplied by the sample provider rather than from assay-based typing. What the study reported, not specific to this receptor: Clinical and demographic metadata were provided uncurated, with the amount varying by source and participant.

The immunoSEQ Assay, a bias-controlled multiplex PCR, was used to amplify TCRbeta CDR3 regions from genomic DNA. The study's processing was this. The number of nucleated cells in each sample was estimated from the amplification of reference gene primers within the assay. To quantify the absolute abundance of each unique TCRbeta CDR3 rearrangement, sequence reads were collapsed and filtered. For each sample, productive Simpson clonality was calculated by taking the square root of Simpson's diversity index across productive rearrangements. TCRdb re-hosts the immuneACCESS table, in-frame sequences only. Its copies lack some clones; in the studies checked, an unresolved V gene accounts for under half of them, and the cause for the rest is not known. The V and J calls and the clone size are those of that table, but D and trimming were determined from the DNA. Present in this sample are about 130,000 clones, approximately 83% of which were seen just once. The ten largest make up roughly 3% of the sample.

Collaborating institutions collected whole blood in K2EDTA tubes following their own protocols. For TCRbeta analysis, collaborators shipped samples in one of three forms: frozen whole blood, isolated PBMCs, or DNA extracted from either of those sample types. The CDR1 and CDR2 encoded by the germline V gene are SGDLS and YYNGEE. The CDR3 starts with the cysteine, ends with the phenylalanine, and has 14 residues. The only DNA kept is the CDR3, 42 bases in frame from the first base. V was cut back by 1 base and J by 3 bases, leaving a gap of 11 bases between them. A remark on this clone: Its antigen has not been determined. The sample holds no much larger clone one base away, and base qualities are not on file.

Recombination linked TRBV9 to TRBJ2-7; the D segment cannot be called with confidence. The sample taken for sequencing was peripheral blood. The receptor was isolated from an elderly woman with acute or convalescent COVID-19. CDR3 reads: CASSVSPYNYEQYF. The nucleotide sequence is TGTGCCAGCAGCGTATCGCCTTACAACTACGAGCAGTACTTC.